The 18 T cell receptor beta chains listed next were all sequenced from one sample in a study of T cell clonality in common variable immunodeficiency. Assay: immunoSEQ multiplex PCR; the TCRdb copy retains only in-frame clones and omits some. This sample has 40,000 to 45,000 clones, each found more than once. Sequences were obtained from peripheral blood mononuclear cells. Receptors were obtained from a person aged 18 to 75 in good health.

This clone has at least ten counts. The read is 3 residues too short to cover the CDR3 end, so that end is filled in from the germline J gene. The rearrangement uses TRBV7-9 and TRBJ1-2, with D perhaps matching TRBD1 (6 bases). The V end was cut by 4 bases, the J end by 2 bases, with 8 bases between. Germline V CDR1 and CDR2: SEHNR, FQNEAQ (reference sequence). The CDR3 length is 13 residues. The CDR3 loop is CASSSGQNYGYTF. Partial CDR3 DNA: TGTGCCAGCAGCTCCGGACAGAACTATGGC.

This clone was picked up many times. Read coverage stops 3 residues before the CDR3 terminus; the germline J gene supplies the remainder. The chain combines TRBV7-9 with TRBJ2-7; maybe TRBD1 (5 bases). V gave up 1 base and J gave up 5 bases, with 12 bases separating them. Germline assignment: CDR1 SEHNR and CDR2 FQNEAQ (reference sequence). CDR3 length equals 14 residues. CDR3 amino acids: CASSLGNAGNEQYF. CDR3 bases read: TGTGCCAGCAGCTTAGGCAATGCAGGGAACGAG.

Concerning this clone: The CDR3 end lies 3 residues beyond the end of the read and is filled in from the germline J gene. The sample has other DNA sequences that encode this CDR3 too. This sequence joins TRBV11-3 and TRBJ2-1, with 10 nucleotides matching TRBD2. The ends lost 4 bases at V and 7 bases at J; junction bases unmatched: 1. This CDR3 has 13 residues. CDR1 is SGHNT and CDR2 is YENEEA in the germline V gene. CDR3 bases read: TGTGCCAGCAGCTCGACTAGCGGGAATGAG. Its translation is CASSSTSGNE. The whole CDR3 sequence reads CASSSTSGNEQFF.

Worth noting for this clone: The read ends 3 residues before the CDR3 terminus; that terminus is restored from the germline J gene. This chain joins TRBV6-1 and TRBJ1-5, with TRBD1 identical over 8 bases. The CDR3 loop spans 16 amino acids. Germline V gives CDR1 MNHNS, CDR2 SASEGT. V lost 4 bases to trimming and J lost 0 bases; unmatched junction nucleotides: 5. The part of the CDR3 DNA that was read is TGTGCCAGCAGTGGGGGGGGACAGGTTAGCAATCAGCCC. Its translation is CASSGGGQVSNQP. The CDR3 as a whole reads CASSGGGQVSNQPQHF.

This clone was observed at least ten times. The DNA ends 3 residues before the CDR3 does, and the rest of the CDR3 is filled in from the germline J gene. The chain combines TRBV19 with TRBJ1-5, with TRBD1 as a possible D gene (6 bases). Deletions cut 3 bases from V and 0 bases from J, with 12 bases between. This CDR3 is 16 amino acids long. Germline V gene sequence: CDR1 LNHDA, CDR2 SQIVND (reference sequence). The CDR3 loop is CASSIHRDYSNQPQHF. The sequenced part of the CDR3 DNA is TGTGCCAGTAGTATTCACAGGGATTATAGCAATCAGCCC.

At least ten counts were recorded for this clone. The read ends 3 residues early relative to the CDR3; the germline J gene fills the gap. This chain joins TRBV16 and TRBJ2-1, with TRBD1 as a possible D gene (6 bases). The length of the CDR3 is 17 residues. V was shortened by 4 bases and J by 7 bases, with 23 bases between the two germline ends. Germline V CDR1 and CDR2: KGHSY, FQNENV. The covered CDR3 bases are TGTGCCAGCAGCCCCGTATCCCGGGACACTCCTTTTAATGAG. Amino acid sequence: CASSPVSRDTPFNE. The whole CDR3 is CASSPVSRDTPFNEQFF. Full variable domain (remainder filled in from reference TRBV16 and TRBJ2-1): GEEVAQTPKHLVRGEGQKAKLYCAPIKGHSYVFWYQQVLKNEFKFLISFQNENVFDETGMPKERFSAKCLPNSPCSLEIQATKLEDSAVYFCASSPVSRDTPFNEQFFGPGTRLTVL.

At least ten counts were recorded for this clone. The read ends 3 residues shy of where the CDR3 ends; the end is completed using the germline J gene. The J gene is TRBJ2-1, the V gene TRBV7-9, with TRBD2 matching 9 bases. CDR1 is SEHNR, CDR2 FQNEAQ, per germline (reference sequence). V lost 3 bases and J lost 4; bases outside the gene matches: 4. The CDR3 covers 15 residues. The CDR3: CASSFSSGVYNEQFF. The CDR3 bases that were read are TGTGCCAGCAGCTTCTCTAGCGGGGTGTACAATGAG.

There are many counts of this clone. The read finishes 3 residues shy of the CDR3 end, and the germline J gene is used to complete it. This rearrangement joins TRBV30 to TRBJ2-7; maybe TRBD2 (5 bases). The CDR3 is made up of 12 amino acids. Germline V gives CDR1 GTSNPN, CDR2 SVGIG (reference sequence). V was trimmed by 0 bases and J by 5 bases, leaving 8 bases between them. CDR3 bases read: TGTGCCTGGAGTGTACGGGGAAACGAG. Its protein is CAWSVRGNE. The CDR3 in full is CAWSVRGNEQYF.

Many counts were recorded for this clone. The read gets to within 3 residues of the CDR3 end, and the germline J gene fills in the rest. V gene TRBV6-4 combines with J gene TRBJ1-1; the match to TRBD1 covers 10 bases. Germline CDR1 and CDR2: MRHNA and SNTAGT. The CDR3 has 15 amino acids. V lost 5 bases to trimming and J lost 1 base; unmatched junction nucleotides: 4. Here the CDR3 reads CASSLGTGANTEAFF. Incomplete CDR3 DNA: TGTGCCAGCAGTCTAGGGACAGGGGCGAACACTGAA.

This clone was counted only a few times. A much more abundant neighbour one base away suggests this may be a read error. The CDR3 DNA, read in part, is TGTGCCAGCAGTCCGACAGGGGGCACAGATACG. Encoded protein: CASSPTGGTDT. The entire CDR3 sequence reads CASSPTGGTDTQYF. The V gene is TRBV25-1, the J gene TRBJ2-3; 8 nucleotides match TRBD1. The CDR3 end lies 3 residues beyond the end of the read and is filled in from the germline J gene. The germline V gene has CDR1 MGHDK and CDR2 SYGVNS. J lost 1 base, V lost 5 bases, and 2 bases had no gene match. This CDR3 contains 14 residues.

This clone was observed at least ten times. Read coverage stops 3 residues before the CDR3 terminus; the germline J gene supplies the remainder. V gene TRBV18 combines with J gene TRBJ2-1; 13 positions agree with TRBD2. V shed 3 bases and J 4 bases; nucleotides not matched to a gene: 6. Germline V gives CDR1 KGHSH, CDR2 LQKENI. This CDR3 has 17 amino acids. CDR3 in amino acids: CASSPSPGLAGYNEQFF. Incomplete CDR3 DNA: TGTGCCAGCTCACCGAGTCCGGGACTAGCGGGGTACAATGAG.

This clone was seen at least ten times. The observed sequence ends 3 residues before the CDR3 terminus, with the missing tail filled in from the germline J gene. This sequence joins TRBV2 and TRBJ1-6; D possibly corresponds to TRBD1 (6 bases). Trimming cost V 8 bases and J 6 bases, with 14 bases left between them. CDR3 size: 14 residues. The germline V gene has CDR1 SNHLY and CDR2 FYNNEI. CDR3 sequence: CASGPGGANSPLHF. The sequenced part of the CDR3 DNA is TGTGCCAGCGGTCCGGGGGGCGCTAATTCACCC.

As for this clone: At one boundary the junction diverges from the germline segment, which might be a read error. The read falls 3 residues short of the CDR3 end, and the missing part is taken from the germline J gene. The sample contains more than one DNA sequence encoding this CDR3. This chain links TRBV5-6 with TRBJ1-4; no reliable D call. The CDR3 is made up of 14 amino acids. CDR1 is SGHDT and CDR2 is YYEEEE in the germline V gene. This CDR3 reads CASSLAGYNEKLFF. Incomplete CDR3 DNA: TGTGCTAGCAGCTTGGCCGGGTATAATGAAAAA. Full variable domain (outside the CDR3, taken from reference TRBV5-6 and TRBJ1-4): DAGVTQSPTHLIKTRGQQVTLRCSPKSGHDTVSWYQQALGQGPQFIFQYYEEEERQRGNFPDRFSGHQFPNYSSELNVNALLLGDSALYLCASSLAGYNEKLFFGSGTQLSVL.

This clone was observed at least ten times. From the germline J gene comes the end of the CDR3, since the read stops 3 residues before it. Other nucleotide sequences from this sample produce the same CDR3. The V call is TRBV5-5, the J call TRBJ2-3, with D hard to call. Looked up from germline, CDR1 is SGHKS and CDR2 is YYEKEE (reference sequence). V was pared by 0 bases and J by 4 bases, with 9 bases between. The CDR3 runs to 14 residues. The DNA read from the CDR3 is TGTGCCAGCAGCTTGGGGGCTCCACCAGATACG. Translating it yields CASSLGAPPDT. The CDR3 as a whole reads CASSLGAPPDTQYF.

This clone was recorded at least ten times. The sequence runs out 3 residues before the end of the CDR3; the remainder is reconstructed from the germline J gene. This rearrangement joins TRBV7-9 to TRBJ2-7; weak D call: TRBD1 (5 bases). With 1 base removed from V and 2 bases from J, the gap between germline ends came to 12 bases. The germline V gene has CDR1 SEHNR and CDR2 FQNEAQ (reference sequence). The CDR3 spans 15 residues. The sequenced part of the CDR3 DNA is TGTGCCAGCAGCTTAGAGCCAGGGCCCACCTACGAG. It yields the protein CASSLEPGPTYE. The whole CDR3 protein reads CASSLEPGPTYEQYF.

The table lists this clone with many counts. The CDR3: CASSTYRDEKLFF. The sequenced part of the CDR3 DNA is TGTGCCAGCAGTACTTACAGGGATGAAAAA. This sequence joins TRBV7-2 and TRBJ1-4, with a weak D call TRBD1 (6 bases). The read ends 3 residues early relative to the CDR3; the germline J gene fills the gap. CDR1 SGHTA and CDR2 FQGNSA come from the germline V gene. CDR3 length: 13 residues. Trimming took off 6 bases at V and 6 bases at J, with 11 bases between the two ends.

This clone was seen a few times. The part of the CDR3 DNA that was read is TGTGCCAGCAGTGAGGGGACAGGGGGCCCCCCCACTTCCTACGAC. It codes for CASSEGTGGPPTSYD. The full CDR3 protein reads CASSEGTGGPPTSYDYTF. The V and J genes are TRBV2 and TRBJ1-2; 12 bases match TRBD1. The read comes to an end 3 residues before the CDR3 does, leaving the germline J gene to fill in the end. The CDR3 is 18 residues long. Per germline, CDR1 SNHLY and CDR2 FYNNEI.

This clone was seen many times. Read coverage stops 3 residues before the CDR3 terminus; the germline J gene supplies the remainder. The chain employs TRBV4-1 and TRBJ2-7; 9 nucleotides align to TRBD1. V lost 3 bases, J lost 0 bases, and 3 bases stayed unmatched. Germline V CDR1 and CDR2: MGHRA, YSYEKL. The length of the CDR3 is 15 residues. CDR3 DNA, as far as it was read: TGCGCCAGCAGCCAGATGACAGGGGGCTCCTACGAG. Protein: CASSQMTGGSYE. The CDR3, in full, reads CASSQMTGGSYEQYF.